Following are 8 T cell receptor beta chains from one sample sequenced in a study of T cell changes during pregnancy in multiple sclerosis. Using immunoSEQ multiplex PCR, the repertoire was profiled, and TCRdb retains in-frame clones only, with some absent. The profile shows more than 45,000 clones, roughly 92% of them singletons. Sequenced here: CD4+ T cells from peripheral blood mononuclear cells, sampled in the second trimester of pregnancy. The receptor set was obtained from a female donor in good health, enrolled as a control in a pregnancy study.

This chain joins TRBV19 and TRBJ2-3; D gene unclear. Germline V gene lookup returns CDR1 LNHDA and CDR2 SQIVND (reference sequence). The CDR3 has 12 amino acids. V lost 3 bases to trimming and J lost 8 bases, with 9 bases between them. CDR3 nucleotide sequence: TGTGCCAGTAGTATTACTACCGGTACGCAGTATTTT. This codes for CASSITTGTQYF.

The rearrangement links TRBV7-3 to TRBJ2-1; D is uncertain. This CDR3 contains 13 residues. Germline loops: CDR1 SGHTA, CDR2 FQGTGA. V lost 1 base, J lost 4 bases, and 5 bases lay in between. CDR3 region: CASSLMSYNEQFF. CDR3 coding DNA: TGTGCCAGCAGCTTAATGTCTTACAATGAGCAGTTCTTC.

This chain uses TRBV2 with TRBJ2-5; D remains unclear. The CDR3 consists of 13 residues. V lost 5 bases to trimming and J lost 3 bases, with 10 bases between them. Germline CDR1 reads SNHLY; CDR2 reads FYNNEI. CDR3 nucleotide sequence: TGTGCCAGCAGTCGTTCTGCGAAAGAGACCCAGTACTTC. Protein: CASSRSAKETQYF.

CDR3 residues: CSVEDLGTSGPYEQYF. The CDR3 DNA reads TGCAGCGTTGAAGATTTGGGGACTAGCGGGCCCTACGAGCAGTACTTC. The chain employs TRBV29-1 and TRBJ2-7; the match to TRBD2 covers 12 bases. Germline V gene lookup returns CDR1 SQVTM and CDR2 ANQGSEA. The CDR3 has 16 amino acids. The ends lost 0 bases at V and 2 bases at J; junction bases unmatched: 5.

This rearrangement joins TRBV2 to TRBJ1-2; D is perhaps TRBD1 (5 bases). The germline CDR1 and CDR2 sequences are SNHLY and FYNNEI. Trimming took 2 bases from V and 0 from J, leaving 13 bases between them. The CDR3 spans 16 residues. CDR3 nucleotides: TGTGCCAGCAGTGAACCGACCCGGGGGGCTAACTATGGCTACACCTTC. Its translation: CASSEPTRGANYGYTF.

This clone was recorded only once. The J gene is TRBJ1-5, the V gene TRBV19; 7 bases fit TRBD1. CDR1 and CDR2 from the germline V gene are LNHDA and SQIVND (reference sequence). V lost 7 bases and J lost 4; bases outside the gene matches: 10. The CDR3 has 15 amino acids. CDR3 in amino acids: CASTPGGGRNQPQHF. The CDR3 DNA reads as TGTGCCAGTACCCCCGGAGGGGGCCGAAATCAGCCCCAGCATTTT.

This CDR3 reads CASSLHRGQGGYTF. CDR3 in DNA: TGTGCCAGCAGCCTACACAGGGGGCAGGGGGGCTACACCTTC. The chain uses TRBV11-2 and TRBJ1-2, with 9 positions matching TRBD1. This CDR3 spans 14 amino acids. Trimming at V came to 5 bases and at J to 8 bases, leaving 9 bases not matched to a gene. Germline V gives CDR1 SGHAT, CDR2 FQNNGV.

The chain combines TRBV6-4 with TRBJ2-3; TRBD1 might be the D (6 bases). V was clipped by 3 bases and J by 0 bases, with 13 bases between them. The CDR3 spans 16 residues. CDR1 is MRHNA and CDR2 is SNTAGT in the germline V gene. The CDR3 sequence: CASSEDSFPSTDTQYF. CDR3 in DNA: TGTGCCAGCAGTGAGGACAGCTTTCCCAGCACAGATACGCAGTATTTT.